This entry features one TCR beta chain sequence. Its antigen is not identified. This sample stems from a study of T cell repertoires in cytomegalovirus infection. Study overall: Alongside well-studied HLA-B-restricted CMV epitopes, recently identified HLA-C-restricted CMV epitopes were also used. Public TCR beta signatures were indicative of both CMV infection and a matching HLA type.

The CDR3 runs 16 residues. The V gene end was trimmed by 3 bases and the J gene end by 1 base; junction bases not matched to a gene: 4. Germline V CDR1 and CDR2: SGHAT, FQDESV (reference sequence). TCRdb called the reads again in MiXCR, with one record for every CDR3 protein. The table includes about 500,000 distinct CDR3 sequences, about 33% detected once. Study-wide findings and caveats: Cumulative public TCR beta family frequency identified carriers of CMV plus the relevant HLA. The study found HLA-C-restricted CMV-specific TCR beta clonotypes dominating the ex vivo response.

This specimen consisted of cultured PBMCs, obtained from culture after CMV antigen stimulation. The source of this sequence is a human donor in good health (CMV status not recorded). Some clones in this sample may be carry-over from other donors' samples. The chain combines TRBV11-1 with TRBJ2-3; 10 nucleotides match TRBD2. The CDR3: CASSFTGTSGTDTQYF. DNA of the CDR3: TGTGCCAGCAGCTTCACCGGGACTAGCGGCACAGATACGCAGTATTTT.